The entry below gives a single TCR beta chain sequence along with its context. Its antigen is still unknown. V was shortened by 0 bases and J by 1 base, with 9 bases between the two germline ends. The CDR3 has 15 amino acids. CDR1 and CDR2 from the germline V gene are LGHNA and YSLEER. Time point defined: week 5, during vaccination. The study gave 300 ug of mutant IDH1 20-mer peptide per vaccine dose, with topical imiquimod. New astrocytomas of WHO grade 3 or 4 that were IDH1-mutant and ATRX-lost were found in the donors. This table comes from immunoSEQ multiplex PCR, and its TCRdb copy is limited to in-frame clones, with some not included. The sample holds roughly 34,000 clones, around 60% seen once. The data were taken from a study of a mutant IDH1 vaccine in newly diagnosed glioma. Overall study context: Patients got their first vaccination 4-6 weeks after radiotherapy alone, or with temozolomide cycles.

General observations from the study: The occurrence of vaccine-induced immune responses was seen in around 94% of patients.

Specimen: PBMCs, collected from a glioma patient whose treatment included an IDH1 peptide vaccine. The clonotype was recovered from a woman between 18 and 30 years old with glioma. J is TRBJ2-5 and V is TRBV4-3; D remains ambiguous. The CDR3 reads CASSQDRSLQETQYF. The CDR3 DNA reads as TGCGCCAGCAGCCAAGACAGGAGCCTCCAAGAGACCCAGTACTTC.